This T cell receptor (beta chain) appears in the sequencing data of a study of T-cell memory formation after mild COVID-19. Whole-study context: There were largely donor-specific TCR clusters.

Between the trimmed V and J ends, which lost 1 base and 6 bases, there was a span of 13 bases. This CDR3 region has 15 residues. Study-wide findings and caveats: Balance between CD4 and CD8 was seen in clones contracting day 15 to 85, and a CD4+ lean was seen in later expanders. CD4+ clones that contracted lay mainly in CM and EM; CD8+ ones lay in EMRA.

Each CDR3 protein gets one entry after TCRdb re-called the 5' RACE reads with MiXCR. The data contain about 560,000 distinct CDR3 sequences, about a fifth of them singletons. This clonotype was found a few times. Its antigen is not known. Sequenced input: PBMCs or a T cell subset sorted from them (not recorded which). The receptor was isolated from an adult woman who had mild COVID-19 (a few samples of this study predate the infection). Cell type and time point are not known. The V call is TRBV12-3 or TRBV12-4, the J call TRBJ2-1; D is unclear. The CDR3 DNA reads as TGTGCCAGCAGTTTAGGTCTCGAACGGAGCAATGAGCAGTTCTTC. Translated, it gives CASSLGLERSNEQFF.